Sequencing of this T cell receptor (beta chain) was carried out in a study of blood T cell repertoires in COVID-19. Study as a whole: From T cells, B-cell-depleted T cells, or PBMCs came the material, which was cDNA or gDNA.

CDR3 size: 15 residues. With 1 base removed from V and 6 bases from J, the gap between germline ends came to 11 bases. CDR1 and CDR2 (germline): KGHDR, SFDVKD. In this sample, this clone turned up a few times. The repertoire was sequenced with immunoSEQ multiplex PCR; TCRdb's copy has only in-frame clones and lacks some. The profile shows approximately 50,000 clones, 77% of them singletons. The TCR comes from a man between 65 and 85 years old with active or convalescent COVID-19. Sequencing was performed on peripheral blood. The chain employs TRBV24-1 and TRBJ2-2; D is undetermined. CDR3 loop: CATSDLGLEAGELFF. The CDR3 nucleotides read TGTGCCACCAGTGATTTAGGCCTAGAAGCCGGGGAGCTGTTTTTT.